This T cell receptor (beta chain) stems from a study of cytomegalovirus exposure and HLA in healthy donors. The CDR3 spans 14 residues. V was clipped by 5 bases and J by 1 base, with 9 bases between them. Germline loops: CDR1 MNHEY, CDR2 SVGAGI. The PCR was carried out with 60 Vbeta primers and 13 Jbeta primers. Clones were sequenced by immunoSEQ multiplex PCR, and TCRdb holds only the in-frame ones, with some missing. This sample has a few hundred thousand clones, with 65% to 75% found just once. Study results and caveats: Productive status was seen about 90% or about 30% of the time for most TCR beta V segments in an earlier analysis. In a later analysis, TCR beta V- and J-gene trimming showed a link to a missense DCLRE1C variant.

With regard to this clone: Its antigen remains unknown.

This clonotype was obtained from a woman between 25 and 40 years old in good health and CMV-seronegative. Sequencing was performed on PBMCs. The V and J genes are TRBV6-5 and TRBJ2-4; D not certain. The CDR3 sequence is CASSGLSAKNIQYF. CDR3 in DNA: TGTGCCAGCAGTGGGCTCTCGGCCAAAAACATTCAGTACTTC.